This T cell receptor (beta chain) came from a study of T-cell reconstitution after alpha-beta-depleted transplantation in children. Study-wide results and caveats: There were reportedly several hundred expanded graft clones from which alpha-beta T cells came about two months after transplant. The main origin of T-cell counts and diversity one year after transplant was newly produced T cells. Elevated TCRbeta diversity at day 60 was traced, in some patients, to surviving recipient T cells and thymic progenitors.

In germline, CDR1 is LGHDT, CDR2 YNNKEL (reference sequence). The CDR3 has 17 residues. Unique molecular identifiers were incorporated during preparation of the TCRbeta library. Using its own MiXCR run on the PCR reads, TCRdb lists one record per CDR3 protein. Found here are about 830,000 distinct CDR3 sequences, 15% to 20% of them singletons; the top ten hold approximately 5%. As to this clonotype: What it binds is unknown. Sequence at one end of the junction differs from germline and may be a read error.

Material: PBMCs, mostly from graft donor cells, obtained 360 days after TCRalphabeta/CD19-depleted stem cell transplant. The genes are TRBV3-1 and TRBJ2-1, with D possibly matching TRBD2 (5 bases). The receptor's source is a male patient younger than 18 who had a stem cell transplant for acute lymphoblastic leukemia, so the T cells may come from the graft donor. As DNA, the CDR3 is TGTGCCAGCTGCCAAGTTGCGCTGAGCGGTTGGTACAATGAGCAGTTCTTC. Translated: CASCQVALSGWYNEQFF.